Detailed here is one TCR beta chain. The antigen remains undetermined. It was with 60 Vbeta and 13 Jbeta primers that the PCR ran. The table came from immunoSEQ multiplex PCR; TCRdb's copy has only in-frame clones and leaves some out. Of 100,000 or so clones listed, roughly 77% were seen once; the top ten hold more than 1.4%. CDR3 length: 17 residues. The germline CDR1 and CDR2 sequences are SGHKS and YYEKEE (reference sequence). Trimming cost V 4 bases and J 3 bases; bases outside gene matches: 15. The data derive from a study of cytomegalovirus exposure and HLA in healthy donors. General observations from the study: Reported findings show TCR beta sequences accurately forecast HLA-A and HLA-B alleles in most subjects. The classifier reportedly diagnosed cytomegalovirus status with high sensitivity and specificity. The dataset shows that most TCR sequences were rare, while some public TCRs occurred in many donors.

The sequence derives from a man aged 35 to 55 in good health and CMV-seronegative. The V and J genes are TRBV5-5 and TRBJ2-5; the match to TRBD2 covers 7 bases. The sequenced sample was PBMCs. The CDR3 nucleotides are TGTGCCAGCAGCCGAAGGGAGGGCAGGTGGGCCGAAGAGACCCAGTACTTC. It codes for CASSRREGRWAEETQYF.